This TCR beta chain is drawn from a study of radiation and T cells in renal cell carcinoma. General study findings and limits: Without pretreatment biopsies, baseline tumor clonotype presence was undetermined.

Only in-frame clones appear in the TCRdb table, and some are missing; sequencing was by immunoSEQ multiplex PCR. The table lists just over 95,000 clones, around 84% of them singletons. Concerning this clone: The antigen is unknown.

The time point denotes: blood 4 weeks post-SBRT, at nephrectomy. Treatment given: 15 Gy SBRT to primary tumor, nephrectomy 4 weeks later. The tumor was a clear cell renal cell carcinoma. The CDR3 consists of 16 residues. In germline, CDR1 is SGHDN, CDR2 FVKESK. Trimming took 1 base from V and 2 from J, leaving 13 bases between them. The chain recombines TRBV14 with TRBJ2-3, with no clear D. Sequencing used blood, obtained from a patient whose treatment included radiotherapy and nephrectomy. This TCR came from a man aged 55 to 70 with renal cell carcinoma. CDR3 nucleotide sequence: TGTGCCAGCAGCCAAGTACACGGGCCGACCACAGATACGCAGTATTTT. It encodes CASSQVHGPTTDTQYF. The full variable domain, rest sourced from reference TRBV14 and TRBJ2-3, is EAGVTQFPSHSVIEKGQTVTLRCDPISGHDNLYWYRRVMGKEIKFLLHFVKESKQDESGMPNNRFLAERTGGTYSTLKVQPAELEDSGVYFCASSQVHGPTTDTQYFGPGTRLTVL.